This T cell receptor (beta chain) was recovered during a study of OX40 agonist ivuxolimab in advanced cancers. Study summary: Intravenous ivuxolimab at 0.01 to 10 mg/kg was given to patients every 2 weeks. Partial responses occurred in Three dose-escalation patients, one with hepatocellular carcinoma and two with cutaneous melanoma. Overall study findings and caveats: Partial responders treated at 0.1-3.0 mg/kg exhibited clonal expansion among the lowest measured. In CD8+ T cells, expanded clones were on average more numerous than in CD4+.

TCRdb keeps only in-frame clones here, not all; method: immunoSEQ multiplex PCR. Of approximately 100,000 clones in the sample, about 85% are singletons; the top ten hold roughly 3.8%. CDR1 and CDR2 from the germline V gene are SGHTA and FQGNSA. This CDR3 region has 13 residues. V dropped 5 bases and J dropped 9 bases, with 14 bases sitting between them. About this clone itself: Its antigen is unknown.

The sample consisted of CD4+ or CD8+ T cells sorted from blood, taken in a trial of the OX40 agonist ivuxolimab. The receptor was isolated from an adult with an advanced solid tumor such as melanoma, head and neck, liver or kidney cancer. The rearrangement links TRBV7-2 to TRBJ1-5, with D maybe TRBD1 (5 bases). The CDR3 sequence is CASSEGPGTPQHF. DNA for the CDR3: TGTGCCAGCAGCGAAGGCCCAGGGACGCCCCAGCATTTT.